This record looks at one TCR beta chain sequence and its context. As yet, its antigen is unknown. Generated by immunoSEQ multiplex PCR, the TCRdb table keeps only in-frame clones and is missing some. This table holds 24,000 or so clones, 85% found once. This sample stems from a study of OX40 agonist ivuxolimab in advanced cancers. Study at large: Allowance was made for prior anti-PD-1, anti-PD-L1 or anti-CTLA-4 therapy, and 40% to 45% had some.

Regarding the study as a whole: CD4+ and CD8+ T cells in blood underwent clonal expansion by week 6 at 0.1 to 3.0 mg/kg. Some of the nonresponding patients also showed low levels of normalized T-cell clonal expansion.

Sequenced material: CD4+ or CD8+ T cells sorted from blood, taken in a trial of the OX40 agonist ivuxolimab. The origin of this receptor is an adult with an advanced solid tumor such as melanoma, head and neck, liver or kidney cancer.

The DNA for the CDR3 is TGTGCCAGTAGTCCCTTTATACAGGTCCCTCAGCCCCAGCATTTT. Translating gives CASSPFIQVPQPQHF. The chain is built from TRBV19 and TRBJ1-5, with D tentatively TRBD1 (5 bases). Trimming removed 5 bases at V and 6 bases at J, with 17 bases between. Germline values: CDR1 LNHDA, CDR2 SQIVND (reference sequence). CDR3 size: 15 residues.